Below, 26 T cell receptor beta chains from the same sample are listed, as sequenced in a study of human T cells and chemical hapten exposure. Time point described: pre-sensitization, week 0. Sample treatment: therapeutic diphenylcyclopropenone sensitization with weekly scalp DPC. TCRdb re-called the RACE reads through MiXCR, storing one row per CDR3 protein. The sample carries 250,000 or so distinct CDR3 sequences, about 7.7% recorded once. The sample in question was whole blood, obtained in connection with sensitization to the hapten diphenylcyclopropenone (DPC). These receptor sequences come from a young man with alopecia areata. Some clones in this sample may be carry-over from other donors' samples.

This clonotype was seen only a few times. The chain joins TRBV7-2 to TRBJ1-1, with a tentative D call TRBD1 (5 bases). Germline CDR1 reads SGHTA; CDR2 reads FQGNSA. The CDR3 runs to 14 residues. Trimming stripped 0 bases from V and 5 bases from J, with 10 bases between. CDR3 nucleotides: TGTGCCAGCAGCTTAGCGGGGCCACAAACTGAAGCTTTCTTT. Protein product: CASSLAGPQTEAFF.

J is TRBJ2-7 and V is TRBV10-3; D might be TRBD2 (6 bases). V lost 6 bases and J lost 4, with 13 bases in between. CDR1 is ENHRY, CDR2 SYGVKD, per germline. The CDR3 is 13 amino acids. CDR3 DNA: TGTGCCATCAGGACAGCGGGTGATTACGAGCAGTACTTC. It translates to CAIRTAGDYEQYF.

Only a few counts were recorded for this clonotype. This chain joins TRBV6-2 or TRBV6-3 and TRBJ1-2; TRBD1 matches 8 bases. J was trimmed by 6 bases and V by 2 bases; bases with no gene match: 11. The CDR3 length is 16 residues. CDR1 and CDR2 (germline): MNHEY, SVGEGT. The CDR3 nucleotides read TGTGCCAGCAGTTACAACGGACAGGGTACCAGCCATGGCTACACCTTC. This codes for CASSYNGQGTSHGYTF.

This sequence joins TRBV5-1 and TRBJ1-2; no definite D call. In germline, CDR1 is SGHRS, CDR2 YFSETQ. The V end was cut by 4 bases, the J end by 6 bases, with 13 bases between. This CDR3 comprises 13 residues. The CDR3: CASSVGEVDGYTF. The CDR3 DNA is TGCGCCAGCAGCGTAGGAGAAGTGGATGGCTACACCTTC.

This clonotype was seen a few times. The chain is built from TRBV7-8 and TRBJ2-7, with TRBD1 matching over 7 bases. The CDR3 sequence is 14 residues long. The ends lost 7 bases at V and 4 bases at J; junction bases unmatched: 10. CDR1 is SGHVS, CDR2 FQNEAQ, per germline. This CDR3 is CASTIMTGSYEQYV. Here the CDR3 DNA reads TGTGCCAGCACCATCATGACAGGGTCTTACGAGCAGTACGTC.

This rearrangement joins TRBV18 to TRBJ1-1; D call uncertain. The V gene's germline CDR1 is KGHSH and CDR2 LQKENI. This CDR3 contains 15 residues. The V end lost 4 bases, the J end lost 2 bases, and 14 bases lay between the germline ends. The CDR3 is CASSLGRRGNTEAFF. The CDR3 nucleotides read TGTGCCAGCTCACTAGGACGACGGGGAAACACTGAAGCTTTCTTT.

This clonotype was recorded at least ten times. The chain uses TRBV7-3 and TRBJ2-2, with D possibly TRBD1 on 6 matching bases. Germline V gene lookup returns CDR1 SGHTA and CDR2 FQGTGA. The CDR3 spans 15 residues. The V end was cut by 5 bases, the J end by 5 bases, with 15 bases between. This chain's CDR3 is CASSPTGTWTGELFF. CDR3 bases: TGTGCCAGCAGCCCGACCGGGACATGGACCGGGGAGCTGTTTTTT.

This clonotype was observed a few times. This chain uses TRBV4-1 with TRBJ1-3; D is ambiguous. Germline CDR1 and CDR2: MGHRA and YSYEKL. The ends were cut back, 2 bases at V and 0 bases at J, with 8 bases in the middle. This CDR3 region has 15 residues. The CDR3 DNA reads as TGCGCCAGCAGCCAACGGGGAAACTCTGGAAACACCATATATTTT. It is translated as CASSQRGNSGNTIYF.

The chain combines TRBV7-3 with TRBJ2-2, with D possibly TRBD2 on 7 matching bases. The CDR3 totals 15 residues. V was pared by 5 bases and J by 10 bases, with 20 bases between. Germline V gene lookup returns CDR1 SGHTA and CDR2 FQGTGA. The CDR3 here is CASSLLAGAGAELFF. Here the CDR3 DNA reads TGTGCCAGCAGCCTTCTCGCGGGGGCGGGCGCGGAGCTGTTTTTT. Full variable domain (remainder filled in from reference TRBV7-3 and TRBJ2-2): GAGVSQTPSNKVTEKGKYVELRCDPISGHTALYWYRQSLGQGPEFLIYFQGTGAADDSGLPNDRFFAVRPEGSVSTLKIQRTERGDSAVYLCASSLLAGAGAELFFGEGSRLTVL.

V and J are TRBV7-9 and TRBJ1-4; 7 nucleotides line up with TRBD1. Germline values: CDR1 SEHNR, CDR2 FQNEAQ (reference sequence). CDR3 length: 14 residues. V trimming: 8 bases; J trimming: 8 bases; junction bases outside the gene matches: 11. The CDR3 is CASRRQGVEEKLFF. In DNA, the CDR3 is TGTGCCAGCCGCCGACAGGGTGTCGAGGAAAAACTGTTTTTT.

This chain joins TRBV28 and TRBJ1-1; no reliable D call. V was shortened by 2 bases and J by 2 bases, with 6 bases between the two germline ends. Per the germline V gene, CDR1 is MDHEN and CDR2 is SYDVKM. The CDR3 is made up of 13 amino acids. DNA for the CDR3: TGTGCCAGCAGTTTAAGTGATAACACTGAAGCTTTCTTT. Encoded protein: CASSLSDNTEAFF.

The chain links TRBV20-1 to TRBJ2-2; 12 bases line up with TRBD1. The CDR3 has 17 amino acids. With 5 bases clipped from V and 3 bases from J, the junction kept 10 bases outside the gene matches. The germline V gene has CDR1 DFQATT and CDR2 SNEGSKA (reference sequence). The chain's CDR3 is CSASRDRGLLDTGELFF. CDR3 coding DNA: TGCAGTGCTTCCCGGGACAGGGGGCTACTGGACACCGGGGAGCTGTTTTTT.

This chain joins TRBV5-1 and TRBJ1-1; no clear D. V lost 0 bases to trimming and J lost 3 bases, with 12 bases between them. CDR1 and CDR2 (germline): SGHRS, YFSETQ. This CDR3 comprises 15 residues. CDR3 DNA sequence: TGCGCCAGCAGCTTGGTGGATAGGGAATACACTGAAGCTTTCTTT. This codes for CASSLVDREYTEAFF. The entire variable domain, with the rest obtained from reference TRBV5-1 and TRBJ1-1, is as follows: KAGVTQTPRYLIKTRGQQVTLSCSPISGHRSVSWYQQTPGQGLQFLFEYFSETQRNKGNFPGRFSGRQFSNSRSEMNVSTLELGDSALYLCASSLVDREYTEAFFGQGTRLTVV.

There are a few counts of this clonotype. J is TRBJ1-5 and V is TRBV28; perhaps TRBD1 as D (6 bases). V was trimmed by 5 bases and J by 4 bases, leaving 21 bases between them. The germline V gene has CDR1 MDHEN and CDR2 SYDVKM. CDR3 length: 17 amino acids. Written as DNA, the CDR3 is TGTGCCAGCAGTCCCCGCGGGACACGGTCGACAAATCAGCCCCAGCATTTT. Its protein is CASSPRGTRSTNQPQHF.

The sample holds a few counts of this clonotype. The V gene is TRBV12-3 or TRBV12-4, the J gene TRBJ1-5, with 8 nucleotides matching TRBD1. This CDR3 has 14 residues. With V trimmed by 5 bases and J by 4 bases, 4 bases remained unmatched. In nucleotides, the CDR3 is TGTGCCAGCAGTCGGGACAGGCAAAATCAGCCCCAGCATTTT. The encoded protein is CASSRDRQNQPQHF.

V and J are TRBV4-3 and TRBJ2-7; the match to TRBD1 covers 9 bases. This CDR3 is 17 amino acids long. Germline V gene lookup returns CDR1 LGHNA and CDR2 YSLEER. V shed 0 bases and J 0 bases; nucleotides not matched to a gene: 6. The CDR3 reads CASSQEVDRGYSYEQYF. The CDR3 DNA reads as TGCGCCAGCAGCCAAGAGGTGGACAGGGGCTACTCCTACGAGCAGTACTTC.

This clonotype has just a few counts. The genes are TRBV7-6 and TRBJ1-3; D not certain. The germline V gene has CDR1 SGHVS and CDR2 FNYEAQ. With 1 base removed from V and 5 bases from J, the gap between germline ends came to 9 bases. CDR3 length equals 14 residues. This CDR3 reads CASSLGTARNTIYF. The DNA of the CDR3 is TGTGCCAGCAGCTTAGGGACGGCGAGAAACACCATATATTTT.

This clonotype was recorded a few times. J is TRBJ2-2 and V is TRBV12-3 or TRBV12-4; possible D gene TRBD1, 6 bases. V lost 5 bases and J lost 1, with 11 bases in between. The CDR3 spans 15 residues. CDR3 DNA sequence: TGTGCCAGCAGTACCTTCAGGGGGAACACCGGGGAGCTGTTTTTT. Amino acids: CASSTFRGNTGELFF.

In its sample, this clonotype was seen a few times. This chain's CDR3 is CASSDRVEAFF. The CDR3, as DNA: TGTGCCAGCAGTGACAGGGTCGAGGCTTTCTTT. The J gene is TRBJ1-1, the V gene TRBV6-2 or TRBV6-3; 7 bases align to TRBD1. Germline CDR1 MNHEY, CDR2 SVGEGT. The CDR3 contains 11 residues. V lost 5 bases to trimming and J lost 11 bases; unmatched junction nucleotides: 5.

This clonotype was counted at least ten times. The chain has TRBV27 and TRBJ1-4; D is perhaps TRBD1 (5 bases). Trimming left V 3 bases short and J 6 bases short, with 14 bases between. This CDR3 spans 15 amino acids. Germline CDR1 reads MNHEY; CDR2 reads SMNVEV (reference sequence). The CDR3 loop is CASSLVSAGDEKLFF. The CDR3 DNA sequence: TGTGCCAGCAGTTTGGTCTCGGCGGGGGATGAAAAACTGTTTTTT.

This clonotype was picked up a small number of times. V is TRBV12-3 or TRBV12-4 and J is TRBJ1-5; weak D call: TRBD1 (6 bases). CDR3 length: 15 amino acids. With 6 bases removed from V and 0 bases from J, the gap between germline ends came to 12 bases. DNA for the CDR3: TGTGCCAGCAGCGTGGACAGCCCTAGCAATCAGCCCCAGCATTTT. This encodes CASSVDSPSNQPQHF.

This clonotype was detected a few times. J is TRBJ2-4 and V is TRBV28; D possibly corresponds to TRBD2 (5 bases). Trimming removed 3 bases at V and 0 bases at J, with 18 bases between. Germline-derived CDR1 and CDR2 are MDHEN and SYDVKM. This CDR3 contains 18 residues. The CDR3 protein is CASSFQITAREAKNIQYF. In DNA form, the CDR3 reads TGTGCCAGCAGTTTCCAAATTACCGCCCGGGAAGCCAAAAACATTCAGTACTTC.

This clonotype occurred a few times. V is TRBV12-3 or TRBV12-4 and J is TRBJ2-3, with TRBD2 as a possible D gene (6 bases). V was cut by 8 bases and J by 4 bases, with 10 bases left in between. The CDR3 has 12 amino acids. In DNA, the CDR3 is TGTGCCAGCTGCCCGGGGGCAGATACGCAGTATTTT. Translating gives CASCPGADTQYF.

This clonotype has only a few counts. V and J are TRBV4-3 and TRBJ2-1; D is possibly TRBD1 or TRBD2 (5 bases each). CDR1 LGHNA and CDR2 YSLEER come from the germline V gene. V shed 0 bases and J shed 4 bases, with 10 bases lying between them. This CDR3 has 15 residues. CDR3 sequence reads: CASSQELEGYNEQFF. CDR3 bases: TGCGCCAGCAGCCAAGAGTTAGAGGGGTACAATGAGCAGTTCTTC.

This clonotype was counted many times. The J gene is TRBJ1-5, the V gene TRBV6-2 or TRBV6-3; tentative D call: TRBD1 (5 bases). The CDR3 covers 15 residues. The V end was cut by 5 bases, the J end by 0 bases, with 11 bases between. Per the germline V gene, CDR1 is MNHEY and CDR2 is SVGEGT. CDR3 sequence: CASSRDRISNQPQHF. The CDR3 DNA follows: TGTGCCAGCAGTCGGGACCGTATTAGCAATCAGCCCCAGCATTTT.

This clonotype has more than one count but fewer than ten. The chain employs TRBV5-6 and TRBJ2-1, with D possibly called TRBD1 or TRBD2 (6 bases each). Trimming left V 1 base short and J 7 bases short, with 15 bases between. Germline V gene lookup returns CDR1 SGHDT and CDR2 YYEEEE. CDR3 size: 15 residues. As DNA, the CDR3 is TGTGCCAGCAGCTTGCGGGGGCCAGGGGTGAATGAGCAGTTCTTC. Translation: CASSLRGPGVNEQFF.